A single sample gave rise to the 5 T cell receptor beta chains below, sequenced in a study of CD8+ T cells in alopecia areata (dated by TCRdb to the late 2010s). Library creation used the immunoSEQ multiplex PCR assay. To provide template for TCR sequencing, every sample had RNA extracted and reverse transcribed into cDNA. This immuneACCESS table, as held by TCRdb, lists in-frame sequences with V and J called but not all clones. Of the missing ones, under half trace to an unresolved V gene in checked studies; the others have no known cause. The sample has over 100,000 clones on record, roughly three fifths of them singletons. The top ten clonotypes cover 12% of the sample. The time point label, read with the paper, signifies: roughly 26 weeks on oral tofacitinib. What this sample's treatment or condition label stands for: oral pan-JAK inhibitor, 5-10 mg twice daily. This specimen was CD8+ T cells sorted from blood, taken at week 24, from a patient treated with tofacitinib. These receptors came from a human donor with alopecia areata.

This clone was seen just once. The rearrangement joins TRBV29-1 to TRBJ2-7; TRBD1 matches 7 bases. Germline CDR1 and CDR2: SQVTM and ANQGSEA. This CDR3 contains 15 residues. V shed 0 bases and J 0 bases; nucleotides not matched to a gene: 5. This CDR3 is CSVEDPGTDSYEQYF. The DNA of the CDR3 is TGCAGCGTTGAAGATCCCGGGACAGACTCCTACGAGCAGTACTTC.

This clone came up a few times. The rearrangement joins TRBV13 to TRBJ1-2; no clear D gene. V lost 0 bases and J lost 7, with 12 bases in between. The CDR3 totals 14 residues. CDR1 and CDR2 (germline): PRHDT, FYEKMQ (reference sequence). The CDR3 is CASSLGGSSGGYTF. DNA for the CDR3: TGTGCCAGCAGCTTAGGGGGCAGCTCGGGTGGCTACACCTTC.

This clone has a handful of counts. The chain employs TRBV10-3 and TRBJ1-2; 9 positions agree with TRBD1. The CDR3 loop spans 13 amino acids. The V and J ends lost 10 bases and 4 bases, in that order; junction bases with no gene match: 7. Germline CDR1 ENHRY, CDR2 SYGVKD. CDR3 region: CASRDREIYGYTF. The CDR3 DNA reads as TGTGCCAGCCGGGACAGGGAGATCTATGGCTACACCTTC.

CDR3 DNA: TGTGCCAGCAGCGTAGGATCGGGAAGCTCCTACAATGAGCAGTTCTTC. Protein sequence: CASSVGSGSSYNEQFF. This chain connects TRBV9 to TRBJ2-1, with TRBD2 as a possible D gene (5 bases). This CDR3 region has 16 residues. The germline V gene has CDR1 SGDLS and CDR2 YYNGEE. The germline V and J ends were trimmed by 0 bases and 0 bases, with 10 bases remaining between them.

A remark on this clone: Other DNA sequences in the sample encode the same CDR3. CDR3 nucleotides: TGTGCCAGCAGCCCGGGGGACAATGAGCAGTTCTTC. Translating it yields CASSPGDNEQFF. The chain joins TRBV5-6 to TRBJ2-1, with a possible D match to TRBD2 (6 bases). CDR3 length equals 12 residues. Germline CDR1 is SGHDT and CDR2 is YYEEEE. The ends were cut back, 4 bases at V and 5 bases at J, with 7 bases in the middle.